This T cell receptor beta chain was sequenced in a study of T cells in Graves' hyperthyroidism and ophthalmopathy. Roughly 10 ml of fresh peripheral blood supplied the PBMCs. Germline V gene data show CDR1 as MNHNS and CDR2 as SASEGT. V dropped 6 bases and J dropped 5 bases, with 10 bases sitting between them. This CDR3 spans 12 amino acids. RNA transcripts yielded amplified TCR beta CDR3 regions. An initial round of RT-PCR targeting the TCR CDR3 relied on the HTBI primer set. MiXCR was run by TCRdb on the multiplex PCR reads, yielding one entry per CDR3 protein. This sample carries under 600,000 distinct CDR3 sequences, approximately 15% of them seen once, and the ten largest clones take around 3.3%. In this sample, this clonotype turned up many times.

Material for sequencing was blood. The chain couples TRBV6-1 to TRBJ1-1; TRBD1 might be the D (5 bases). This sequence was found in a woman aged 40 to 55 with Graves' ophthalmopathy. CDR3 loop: CASSYKGTEAFF. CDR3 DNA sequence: TGTGCCAGCAGCTACAAGGGGACTGAAGCTTTCTTT.